Each of the 25 T cell receptor beta chains below was sequenced from the same sample in a study of T cells in Graves' hyperthyroidism and ophthalmopathy. RNA transcripts were the template for amplifying TCR beta CDR3 regions. The TCR CDR3 first-round RT-PCR relied on the HTBI primer set. TCRdb ran MiXCR on the multiplex PCR reads and lists one entry per CDR3 protein. Counted here are about 560,000 distinct CDR3 sequences, 12% to 15% occurring once; the ten biggest clones make up 14%. The sample comprised blood. The receptors were gathered from a middle-aged woman with Graves' hyperthyroidism.

Ten or more counts support this clonotype. This chain joins TRBV3-1 and TRBJ2-2; perhaps TRBD1 as D (6 bases). The CDR3 extends over 16 amino acids. V was trimmed by 1 base and J by 0 bases, leaving 9 bases between them. The germline V gene encodes CDR1 LGHDT and CDR2 YNNKEL (reference sequence). CDR3 DNA sequence: TGTGCCAGCAGCCAAGGGGGGCCCACGAACACCGGGGAGCTGTTTTTT. The encoded protein is CASSQGGPTNTGELFF.

There are many counts of this clonotype. J is TRBJ2-1 and V is TRBV10-3, with 8 positions matching TRBD2. The length of the CDR3 is 16 residues. V was pared by 0 bases and J by 9 bases, with 10 bases of the junction left unmatched. The germline CDR1 and CDR2 sequences are ENHRY and SYGVKD. CDR3 region: CAISESLGTRGGEQFF. The CDR3 bases are TGTGCCATCAGTGAGTCGCTCGGGACTAGGGGGGGTGAGCAGTTCTTC.

At least ten counts were recorded for this clonotype. V and J are TRBV12-3 or TRBV12-4 and TRBJ1-4; D gene uncertain. The CDR3 is made up of 13 amino acids. Trimming removed 4 bases from V and 9 bases from J, with 12 bases in between. The CDR3 loop reads CASSSGQGKKLFF. The CDR3, as DNA: TGTGCCAGCAGTTCCGGCCAAGGCAAAAAACTGTTTTTT.

V and J are TRBV19 and TRBJ2-1; a possible D gene is TRBD2 (6 bases). V gave up 7 bases and J gave up 4 bases, with 17 bases separating them. The CDR3 runs to 15 residues. Germline V gene lookup returns CDR1 LNHDA and CDR2 SQIVND (reference sequence). The CDR3 loop is CASIKAEAGYNEQFF. The CDR3 nucleotides read TGTGCCAGTATCAAAGCGGAAGCGGGTTACAATGAGCAGTTCTTC. The full variable domain, in which reference TRBV19 and TRBJ2-1 provide the parts outside the CDR3, is DGGITQSPKYLFRKEGQNVTLSCEQNLNHDAMYWYRQDPGQGLRLIYYSQIVNDFQKGDIAEGYSVSREKKESFPLTVTSAQKNPTAFYLCASIKAEAGYNEQFFGPGTRLTVL.

The rearrangement joins TRBV2 to TRBJ1-2; tentatively, D is TRBD1 (5 bases). This CDR3 has 13 amino acids. Germline CDR1 and CDR2: SNHLY and FYNNEI. Trimming cost V 3 bases and J 7 bases, with 12 bases left between them. CDR3 in DNA: TGTGCCAGCAGTGATCTGGGGGACGCTGGCTACACCTTC. It codes for CASSDLGDAGYTF.

This clonotype occurred a few times. V is TRBV28 and J is TRBJ2-3; TRBD1 agrees at 7 bases. Germline lookup yields CDR1 MDHEN and CDR2 SYDVKM. V lost 10 bases and J lost 0; bases outside the gene matches: 10. This CDR3 contains 15 residues. The CDR3 reads CATTGWDRSTDTQYF. CDR3 bases: TGTGCCACTACTGGCTGGGACAGAAGCACAGATACGCAGTATTTT.

The chain employs TRBV20-1 and TRBJ2-3; 11 bases match TRBD2. Germline lookup yields CDR1 DFQATT and CDR2 SNEGSKA (reference sequence). Unmatched junction bases numbered 10, after V lost 0 bases and J lost 2 bases. The CDR3 extends over 18 amino acids. CDR3 region: CSARDTRLAGSITDTQYF. CDR3 bases: TGCAGTGCTAGAGATACTAGACTAGCGGGATCGATCACAGATACGCAGTATTTT.

This clonotype showed up just a few times. The V call is TRBV20-1, the J call TRBJ1-2, with 10 positions matching TRBD1. Germline V CDR1 and CDR2: DFQATT, SNEGSKA (reference sequence). This CDR3 comprises 12 residues. The V and J ends lost 6 bases and 8 bases, in that order; junction bases with no gene match: 6. The CDR3 sequence is CSAEDRGKGYTF. The CDR3 DNA reads TGCAGTGCCGAGGACAGGGGGAAGGGCTACACCTTC.

The J gene is TRBJ1-5, the V gene TRBV20-1; tentatively, D is TRBD1 (5 bases). Trimming took 3 bases from V and 2 from J, leaving 11 bases between them. The CDR3 sequence is 14 residues long. Looked up from germline, CDR1 is DFQATT and CDR2 is SNEGSKA (reference sequence). CDR3 in amino acids: CSASQGGGNQPQHF. As DNA, the CDR3 is TGCAGTGCTAGTCAGGGTGGGGGCAATCAGCCCCAGCATTTT.

This clonotype occurred many times. The rearrangement uses TRBV28 and TRBJ2-7; 16 bases line up with TRBD2. Germline V gene lookup returns CDR1 MDHEN and CDR2 SYDVKM. V gave up 5 bases and J gave up 5 bases; unmatched junction bases: 6. The length of the CDR3 is 16 residues. The CDR3 bases are TGTGCCAGCAGTCCGGGACTAGCGGGAGGGAACCACGAGCAGTACTTC. This translates into CASSPGLAGGNHEQYF.

This clonotype was found a few times. This chain uses TRBV5-4 with TRBJ2-1, with 8 nucleotides matching TRBD1. From germline, CDR1 is SGHNT and CDR2 YYREEE (reference sequence). The J segment lost 4 bases and the V segment lost 5 bases, leaving 8 bases of the junction unmatched. The length of the CDR3 is 15 residues. The CDR3 here is CASSSGQGEYNEQFF. The CDR3 coding sequence is TGTGCCAGCAGTTCTGGACAGGGAGAGTACAATGAGCAGTTCTTC.

This clonotype was seen repeatedly, ten times or more. The chain is built from TRBV2 and TRBJ2-3; tentative D call: TRBD2 (5 bases). The CDR3 loop spans 14 amino acids. Germline assignment: CDR1 SNHLY and CDR2 FYNNEI. Trimming stripped 4 bases from V and 5 bases from J, with 13 bases between. The CDR3 sequence is CASSGRGLVDTQYF. CDR3 nucleotide sequence: TGTGCCAGCAGTGGACGCGGGTTGGTAGATACGCAGTATTTT.

This clonotype was counted between two and nine times. J is TRBJ2-7 and V is TRBV4-1, with 8 bases that match TRBD1. Trimming removed 3 bases from V and 2 bases from J; junction bases left unmatched: 6. Germline CDR1 reads MGHRA; CDR2 reads YSYEKL. The CDR3 contains 15 residues. The DNA for the CDR3 is TGCGCCAGCAGCCAGACGGGACAGGTCGCCTACGAGCAGTACTTC. Translating gives CASSQTGQVAYEQYF.

There are many counts of this clonotype. The chain combines TRBV28 with TRBJ2-1; 8 nucleotides agree with TRBD1. The CDR3 runs 14 residues. The V segment lost 6 bases and the J segment 7 bases; nucleotides outside the gene matches: 8. Germline V gene sequence: CDR1 MDHEN, CDR2 SYDVKM. CDR3 nucleotides: TGTGCCAGCAGAAGGACAGGGAAAAGAAATGAGCAGTTCTTC. This encodes CASRRTGKRNEQFF.

This clonotype occurred a few times. The genes are TRBV5-5 and TRBJ2-1; D ambiguous. Germline assignment: CDR1 SGHKS and CDR2 YYEKEE (reference sequence). CDR3 size: 14 residues. V lost 0 bases and J 4 bases, leaving 8 bases between the germline ends. The CDR3 bases are TGTGCCAGCAGCTTGGCCCACGGGTACAATGAGCAGTTCTTC. Its translation: CASSLAHGYNEQFF.

This clonotype has ten or more counts. The rearrangement joins TRBV3-1 to TRBJ1-1; 7 positions agree with TRBD1. Per the germline V gene, CDR1 is LGHDT and CDR2 is YNNKEL (reference sequence). Germline trimming cut 4 bases from V and 3 bases from J; bases unmatched to any gene: 17. The CDR3 length is 18 residues. Written as DNA, the CDR3 is TGTGCCAGCAGCCGAGAAAGTACCAGGGGGAGGACGGACACTGAAGCTTTCTTT. Translated: CASSRESTRGRTDTEAFF.

In its sample, this clonotype was seen many times. The chain recombines TRBV27 with TRBJ2-7; 7 nucleotides align to TRBD2. Germline CDR1 MNHEY, CDR2 SMNVEV (reference sequence). This CDR3 is built from 15 residues. V trimming: 6 bases; J trimming: 2 bases; junction bases outside the gene matches: 10. The CDR3 nucleotides are TGTGCCAGCAGCCTACTGCGGGAGTCGACCTACGAGCAGTACTTC. Protein: CASSLLRESTYEQYF.

This clonotype occurred many times. The chain recombines TRBV7-8 with TRBJ2-5, with 7 nucleotides matching TRBD2. V was pared by 0 bases and J by 1 base, with 8 bases of the junction left unmatched. This CDR3 contains 17 residues. Germline loops: CDR1 SGHVS, CDR2 FQNEAQ. Written as DNA, the CDR3 is TGTGCCAGCAGCTTAGCGCTCGGGGGAGGGGTCCAAGAGACCCAGTACTTC. This codes for CASSLALGGGVQETQYF.

A few counts support this clonotype. The rearrangement links TRBV2 to TRBJ1-3; D not resolved. Germline CDR1 SNHLY, CDR2 FYNNEI. The V and J ends lost 10 bases and 4 bases respectively, with 23 bases between them. The CDR3 is made up of 16 amino acids. CDR3 protein: CATKEGSLTGGNTIYF. For the CDR3, the DNA is TGTGCCACTAAGGAGGGCAGCCTAACGGGAGGAAACACCATATATTTT.

This clonotype was seen ten or more times. The rearrangement joins TRBV3-1 to TRBJ2-3; 8 positions agree with TRBD2. Germline assignment: CDR1 LGHDT and CDR2 YNNKEL (reference sequence). The CDR3 length is 15 residues. J gave up 7 bases and V 7 bases, and 13 bases lay outside the gene matches. CDR3 sequence (DNA): TGTGCCAGCACCCCCCGGAGCGGGAGTATGTATACGCAGTATTTT. Translating gives CASTPRSGSMYTQYF.

This clonotype was picked up one time. At one boundary the junction diverges from the germline segment, which might be a read error. The chain is built from TRBV7-9 and TRBJ1-2; the match to TRBD1 covers 8 bases. The CDR3 runs 15 residues. Germline values: CDR1 SEHNR, CDR2 FQNEAQ (reference sequence). For the CDR3, the DNA is TGTGTCAGCAGCTCTTACAGGGGGTCCGGCTATGGCTACACCTTC. Translating it yields CVSSSYRGSGYGYTF. Drawing the rest from reference TRBV7-9 and TRBJ1-2, the complete variable domain is DTGVSQNPRHKITKRGQNVTFRCDPISEHNRLYWYRQTLGQGPEFLTYFQNEAQLEKSRLLSDRFSAERPKGSFSTLEIQRTEQGDSAMYLCVSSSYRGSGYGYTFGSGTRLTVV.

This clonotype was picked up many times. V usage is TRBV7-9 and J usage is TRBJ1-6; perhaps TRBD1 as D (6 bases). The CDR3 runs 12 residues. The germline V gene encodes CDR1 SEHNR and CDR2 FQNEAQ (reference sequence). Deletions cut 5 bases from V and 7 bases from J, with 6 bases between. The CDR3 sequence: CASSGQNSPLHF. The CDR3 nucleotides are TGTGCCAGCAGCGGACAGAATTCACCCCTCCACTTT.

The J gene is TRBJ2-7, the V gene TRBV20-1; TRBD2 matches 10 bases. The CDR3 extends over 14 amino acids. CDR1 is DFQATT, CDR2 SNEGSKA, per germline (reference sequence). V gave up 6 bases and J gave up 6 bases; unmatched junction bases: 11. CDR3 amino acids: CSAPEGLAGGEQYF. The CDR3 nucleotides read TGCAGTGCCCCCGAGGGTTTAGCGGGAGGCGAGCAGTACTTC.

This clonotype appeared many times. The chain joins TRBV5-1 to TRBJ2-1, with 8 bases aligning to TRBD2. This CDR3 has 14 residues. Germline CDR1 is SGHRS and CDR2 is YFSETQ. With V trimmed by 0 bases and J by 7 bases, 3 bases remained unmatched. The CDR3 nucleotides are TGCGCCAGCAGCTTGGTAGCGGGAAATAATGAGCAGTTCTTC. Translation gives CASSLVAGNNEQFF.

This clonotype was observed at least ten times. The chain recombines TRBV12-3 or TRBV12-4 with TRBJ2-7; D gene uncertain. CDR3 length equals 15 residues. The V and J ends lost 5 bases and 0 bases respectively, with 14 bases between them. The CDR3 sequence: CASSTGPYSSYEQYF. The CDR3 DNA reads TGTGCCAGCAGTACCGGTCCCTATAGCTCCTACGAGCAGTACTTC.